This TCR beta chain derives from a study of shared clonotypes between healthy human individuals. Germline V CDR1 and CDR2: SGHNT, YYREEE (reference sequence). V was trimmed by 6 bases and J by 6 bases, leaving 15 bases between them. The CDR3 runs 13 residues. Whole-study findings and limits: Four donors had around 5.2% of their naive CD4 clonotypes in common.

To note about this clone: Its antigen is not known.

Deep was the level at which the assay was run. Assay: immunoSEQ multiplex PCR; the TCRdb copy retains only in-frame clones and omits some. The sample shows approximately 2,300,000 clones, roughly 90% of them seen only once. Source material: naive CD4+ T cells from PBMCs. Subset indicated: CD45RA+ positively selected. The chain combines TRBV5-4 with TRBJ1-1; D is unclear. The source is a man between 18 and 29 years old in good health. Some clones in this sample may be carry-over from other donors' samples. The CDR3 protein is CASIRTGGAEAFF. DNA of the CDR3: TGTGCCAGCATCCGGACGGGTGGGGCTGAAGCTTTCTTT.